Following are 25 T cell receptor beta chains from one sample sequenced in a study of T-cell reconstitution after alpha-beta-depleted transplantation in children. TCRbeta library construction was performed incorporating unique molecular identifiers. TCRdb re-called the PCR reads with MiXCR, one entry per CDR3 protein. Here the sample spans hundreds of thousands of distinct CDR3 sequences, roughly 15% being singletons. The source material was PBMCs from the stem cell graft donor, sampled from the stem cell graft. The source is a human donor who donated a stem cell graft to a child with acute myeloid leukemia.

This clonotype has a count of ten or more. CDR3 region: CASSLDRYSTDTQYF. CDR3 DNA: TGTGCCAGCAGCTTAGACAGGTATAGCACAGATACGCAGTATTTT. The chain links TRBV7-2 to TRBJ2-3; TRBD1 is a possible D gene (5 bases). V lost 1 base to trimming and J lost 0 bases, with 8 bases between them. The CDR3 totals 15 residues. Looked up from germline, CDR1 is SGHTA and CDR2 is FQGNSA.

In its sample, this clonotype was seen a few times. The chain links TRBV2 to TRBJ2-1; possibly TRBD2 for D (5 bases). V was pared by 8 bases and J by 7 bases, with 9 bases between. The CDR3 is 11 amino acids. CDR1 and CDR2 from the germline V gene are SNHLY and FYNNEI. CDR3 bases: TGTGCCAGCTCTGGGGAGAATGAGCAGTTCTTC. Amino acid sequence: CASSGENEQFF.

There are a few counts of this clonotype. The V call is TRBV4-1, the J call TRBJ1-1; no definite D call. V gave up 0 bases and J gave up 2 bases, with 16 bases separating them. CDR1 is MGHRA, CDR2 YSYEKL, per germline. The CDR3 totals 17 residues. CDR3 loop: CASSQDMAPRVNTEAFF. CDR3 sequence (DNA): TGCGCCAGCAGCCAAGATATGGCTCCGAGAGTAAACACTGAAGCTTTCTTT.

This clonotype was detected only a few times. This rearrangement joins TRBV7-9 to TRBJ1-1; possibly TRBD1 for D (5 bases). The germline V and J ends were trimmed by 0 bases and 8 bases, with 10 bases remaining between them. This CDR3 is built from 13 residues. Germline values: CDR1 SEHNR, CDR2 FQNEAQ (reference sequence). In DNA, the CDR3 is TGTGCCAGCAGCTTAGCCCCGACAGTGGAAGCTTTCTTT. It specifies CASSLAPTVEAFF.

This clonotype was seen more than once but under ten times. The chain is built from TRBV5-1 and TRBJ1-2, with 10 bases fitting TRBD1. Germline CDR1 is SGHRS and CDR2 is YFSETQ. This CDR3 has 17 residues. Unmatched junction bases numbered 10, after V lost 0 bases and J lost 5 bases. The CDR3 spells CASSLVHWTGGRYGYTF. The CDR3 DNA is TGCGCCAGCAGCTTGGTCCATTGGACAGGGGGGAGGTATGGCTACACCTTC. Using reference TRBV5-1 and TRBJ1-2 for the parts outside the CDR3, the full variable domain is KAGVTQTPRYLIKTRGQQVTLSCSPISGHRSVSWYQQTPGQGLQFLFEYFSETQRNKGNFPGRFSGRQFSNSRSEMNVSTLELGDSALYLCASSLVHWTGGRYGYTFGSGTRLTVV.

This chain joins TRBV6-1 and TRBJ2-2, with D perhaps TRBD1 or TRBD2 (6 bases each). The germline V gene has CDR1 MNHNS and CDR2 SASEGT. V lost 6 bases to trimming and J lost 4 bases, with 15 bases between them. CDR3 length: 15 residues. CDR3 region: CASRQRGPITGELFF. The CDR3 DNA follows: TGTGCCAGCAGACAACGGGGGCCGATCACCGGGGAGCTGTTTTTT.

This clonotype was seen repeatedly, ten times or more. This chain uses TRBV5-1 with TRBJ2-1, with a weak D call TRBD1 (6 bases). Trimming stripped 0 bases from V and 6 bases from J, with 13 bases between. The germline V gene has CDR1 SGHRS and CDR2 YFSETQ. This CDR3 is 15 amino acids long. The CDR3 spells CASSLAPTGSNEQFF. In nucleotides, the CDR3 is TGCGCCAGCAGCTTGGCCCCGACAGGCAGCAATGAGCAGTTCTTC.

The table lists this clonotype with many counts. This chain joins TRBV7-2 and TRBJ2-3, with D unresolved. The CDR3 sequence is 12 residues long. CDR1 and CDR2 from the germline V gene are SGHTA and FQGNSA. Trimming pared 2 bases from V and 6 bases from J, leaving 6 bases between. The CDR3 region has the DNA TGTGCCAGCAGCTTACGTGTGGATACGCAGTATTTT. Its protein is CASSLRVDTQYF.

Ten or more counts support this clonotype. This sequence joins TRBV12-3 or TRBV12-4 and TRBJ1-2, with D perhaps matching TRBD1 (5 bases). The CDR3 loop spans 14 amino acids. The V and J ends lost 1 base and 4 bases respectively, with 10 bases between them. DNA for the CDR3: TGTGCCAGCAGTTTAGGAGGAGGGACCTATGGCTACACCTTC. It encodes CASSLGGGTYGYTF.

V usage is TRBV25-1 and J usage is TRBJ1-1; D possibly corresponds to TRBD1 (5 bases). The germline CDR1 and CDR2 sequences are MGHDK and SYGVNS. CDR3 length equals 15 residues. Deletions cut 4 bases from V and 4 bases from J, with 16 bases between. Here the CDR3 reads CASSVSQGRGTEAFF. The CDR3 nucleotides read TGTGCCAGCAGTGTCTCACAAGGGAGGGGCACTGAAGCTTTCTTT.

The table lists this clonotype with a count of one. A read error may be the cause here, since a much bigger clone is one base away. The chain links TRBV5-5 to TRBJ1-6; possibly TRBD1 for D (6 bases). CDR1 and CDR2 (germline): SGHKS, YYEKEE (reference sequence). The CDR3 extends over 15 amino acids. Trimming took off 5 bases at V and 12 bases at J, with 21 bases between the two ends. The CDR3 coding sequence is TGTGCCAGCAGTTACATACAGGGTAGCGAGATACCCCTCCACTTT. Its protein is CASSYIQGSEIPLHF.

This clonotype was seen repeatedly, ten times or more. This chain uses TRBV20-1 with TRBJ2-5, with TRBD1 as a possible D gene (8 bases). The V end lost 1 base, the J end lost 5 bases, and 17 bases lay between the germline ends. This CDR3 has 15 amino acids. Germline values: CDR1 DFQATT, CDR2 SNEGSKA (reference sequence). CDR3: CSARGRQGREETQYF. CDR3 sequence (DNA): TGCAGTGCTAGAGGCCGACAGGGGAGGGAGGAGACCCAGTACTTC.

This chain uses TRBV7-9 with TRBJ2-5, with D hard to call. V dropped 4 bases and J dropped 2 bases, with 11 bases sitting between them. CDR1 is SEHNR and CDR2 is FQNEAQ in the germline V gene (reference sequence). This CDR3 is built from 14 residues. CDR3 loop: CASSYPRAQETQYF. DNA of the CDR3: TGTGCCAGCAGCTACCCGCGAGCTCAAGAGACCCAGTACTTC.

The chain combines TRBV20-1 with TRBJ1-6; 7 nucleotides agree with TRBD1. The V gene's germline CDR1 is DFQATT and CDR2 SNEGSKA (reference sequence). J was trimmed by 7 bases and V by 2 bases; bases with no gene match: 11. This CDR3 is built from 16 residues. This CDR3 reads CSARPRGTALNSPLHF. CDR3 coding DNA: TGCAGTGCTAGACCTCGGGGGACAGCCCTAAATTCACCCCTCCACTTT.

This clonotype was detected many times. The V and J genes are TRBV5-1 and TRBJ2-5; TRBD1 is a possible D gene (6 bases). Trimming left V 2 bases short and J 4 bases short, with 9 bases between. There are 13 residues in the CDR3. Germline assignment: CDR1 SGHRS and CDR2 YFSETQ. CDR3 nucleotide sequence: TGCGCCAGCAGCTTACAGGGACCAGAGACCCAGTACTTC. Protein product: CASSLQGPETQYF.

In regard to this clonotype: Being one base from a much bigger clone, this may be a read error. The chain recombines TRBV29-1 with TRBJ2-3, with TRBD2 matching over 10 bases. This CDR3 region has 15 residues. Germline V gene data show CDR1 as SQVTM and CDR2 as ANQGSEA. J lost 6 bases, V lost 1 base, and 7 bases had no gene match. CDR3 nucleotide sequence: TGCAGCGTTGAAGGAAGCGGGGGGGGCTTTGATACGCAGTATTTT. Translating gives CSVEGSGGGFDTQYF.

Comments on this clonotype: The missing conserved phenylalanine or tryptophan at the end of this CDR3 makes a read error likely. The gene calls are TRBV5-1 and TRBJ2-1, with D unclear. The CDR3 extends over 12 amino acids. The germline V gene has CDR1 SGHRS and CDR2 YFSETQ. V was cut by 0 bases and J by 3 bases, with 1 base left in between. CDR3 sequence: CASSLDYNEQFV. Written as DNA, the CDR3 is TGCGCCAGCAGCTTGGACTACAATGAGCAGTTCGTC.

V usage is TRBV6-1 and J usage is TRBJ2-1; 8 nucleotides agree with TRBD1. The CDR3 is 14 residues long. V lost 7 bases and J lost 2; bases outside the gene matches: 4. Germline V gene sequence: CDR1 MNHNS, CDR2 SASEGT. The CDR3 DNA is TGTGCCAGCATCCGGGACAGGCCCTACAATGAGCAGTTCTTC. As protein: CASIRDRPYNEQFF.

In its sample, this clonotype was seen a few times. The V and J genes are TRBV5-1 and TRBJ2-5; 11 nucleotides line up with TRBD2. CDR3 length: 15 amino acids. Germline CDR1 reads SGHRS; CDR2 reads YFSETQ. V was pared by 4 bases and J by 4 bases, with 6 bases of the junction left unmatched. In DNA form, the CDR3 reads TGCGCCAGCAGCGAACTAGCGGGGGCCGGAGAGACCCAGTACTTC. This translates into CASSELAGAGETQYF.

This clonotype has a count of ten or more. The genes are TRBV4-3 and TRBJ2-3; tentatively, D is TRBD1 or TRBD2 (5 bases each). Deletions cut 0 bases from V and 2 bases from J, with 12 bases between. Germline V gene sequence: CDR1 LGHNA, CDR2 YSLEER. This CDR3 spans 16 amino acids. The CDR3 reads CASSQEWDLVTDTQYF. The CDR3 nucleotides read TGCGCCAGCAGCCAAGAATGGGACCTGGTCACAGATACGCAGTATTTT.

The chain couples TRBV5-1 to TRBJ2-7; D might be TRBD1 or TRBD2, each matching 7 bases. The CDR3 runs to 14 residues. Germline V gene sequence: CDR1 SGHRS, CDR2 YFSETQ. V lost 5 bases and J lost 5, with 17 bases in between. The CDR3 loop is CASRGSGGQNEQYF. For the CDR3, the DNA is TGCGCCAGCAGGGGGTCGGGGGGACAGAACGAGCAGTACTTC.

A word on this clonotype: This may be a read error: a much more frequent sequence differs by one nucleotide. This sequence joins TRBV20-1 and TRBJ2-1; TRBD2 agrees at 9 bases. From germline, CDR1 is DFQATT and CDR2 SNEGSKA (reference sequence). This CDR3 has 14 amino acids. CDR3 loop: CSARALAGNDDQFF. The CDR3 DNA reads as TGCAGTGCTAGAGCACTAGCGGGTAACGATGACCAGTTCTTC.

The chain couples TRBV5-1 to TRBJ1-1; D ambiguous. The CDR3 covers 14 residues. Between the trimmed V and J ends, which lost 5 bases and 1 base, there was a span of 12 bases. Germline V gives CDR1 SGHRS, CDR2 YFSETQ. The CDR3 sequence is CASSQWAGNTEAFF. In DNA form, the CDR3 reads TGCGCCAGCAGTCAATGGGCAGGGAACACTGAAGCTTTCTTT. The full variable domain, rest sourced from reference TRBV5-1 and TRBJ1-1, is KAGVTQTPRYLIKTRGQQVTLSCSPISGHRSVSWYQQTPGQGLQFLFEYFSETQRNKGNFPGRFSGRQFSNSRSEMNVSTLELGDSALYLCASSQWAGNTEAFFGQGTRLTVV.

This clonotype has ten or more counts. The chain combines TRBV9 with TRBJ2-7; TRBD1 agrees at 8 bases. Germline values: CDR1 SGDLS, CDR2 YYNGEE. The ends lost 0 bases at V and 6 bases at J; junction bases unmatched: 2. This CDR3 region has 13 residues. The CDR3 sequence is CASSVGTGGEQYV. CDR3 DNA sequence: TGTGCCAGCAGCGTAGGTACAGGGGGCGAGCAGTACGTC.

The table lists this clonotype with a few counts. CDR3 in DNA: TGTGCCAGCAGCCAAGATCCCCGGGGGAGGGGGGATACGCAGTATTTT. This encodes CASSQDPRGRGDTQYF. The V and J genes are TRBV4-2 and TRBJ2-3; possible D gene TRBD2, 7 bases. The CDR3 extends over 16 amino acids. The germline V gene has CDR1 LGHNA and CDR2 YNFKEQ. The V gene lost 0 bases and the J gene lost 6 bases, with 16 bases spanning the gap.